This T cell receptor beta chain was documented in a study of T cells expressing NK-cell markers. The wider study: Underlying the TCR beta repertoires were sorted CD3+CD56+NKG2C+, CD3+CD56+NKG2C- and CD3+CD56-NKG2C+ T cells. Seven donors tested HCMV-seropositive and one tested seronegative among the eight sequenced.

Notes on this clonotype: What it binds is not known.

UMIs were included in TCR beta cDNA generated by 5'RACE template switching. From the 5' RACE reads, TCRdb lists one entry per CDR3 protein and no DNA. This sample lists a few hundred thousand distinct CDR3 sequences; its ten largest clones have approximately 4%. Study results and caveats: In several donors, dominant clonotypes made up about 28.3-60.1% of CD3+CD56-NKG2C+ cells.

The CDR3 consists of 12 residues. The germline V gene encodes CDR1 SEHNR and CDR2 FQNEAQ (reference sequence). The sequenced sample consisted of blood T cells: a sorted CD56 or NKG2C T cell subset, CD4+ or CD8+ T cells, or bulk PBMC T cells (not recorded which). The V gene is TRBV7-9, the J gene TRBJ1-5. The receptor was isolated from a man younger than 35 in good health. CDR3 sequence reads: CASSSGVGEVHF.